This TCR beta chain was identified in a study of shared clonotypes between healthy human individuals. Background on the study: CD4 naive and CD4 memory each took three plates per donor, while CD8 naive took two and CD8 memory one. General observations from the study: The authors sampled blood alone, and tissue repertoires likely differ.

Some clones are missing from TCRdb's copy, which holds only in-frame ones; the method was immunoSEQ multiplex PCR. The sample carries roughly 810,000 clones, 90% to 98% recorded once. The CDR3 totals 13 residues. Germline assignment: CDR1 LNHNV and CDR2 YYDKDF (reference sequence). Trimming took 5 bases from V and 0 from J, leaving 5 bases between them. Remarks on this clone: What it binds is unknown.

It was CD45RO-negative cells, positively selected for CCR7, that made up naive CD8 cells, with terminally differentiated effector memory CD45RA+ cells excluded. This TCR derives from a man younger than 40 in good health. The sequencing input was naive CD8+ T cells sorted from blood. V usage is TRBV15 and J usage is TRBJ2-1; no clear D gene. The DNA of the CDR3 is TGTGCCACCAGCTCGTCCTCCTACAATGAGCAGTTCTTC. Residues: CATSSSSYNEQFF.